Included here is one T cell receptor (beta chain) sequence, with context. The antigen is unknown. TCRdb reanalysed the RT-PCR reads using MiXCR and keeps one entry per CDR3 protein. This sample has approximately 520,000 distinct CDR3 sequences, with approximately 16% found just once. This record comes from a study of response to subunit inactivated influenza vaccine. This CDR3 comprises 16 residues. V gave up 0 bases and J gave up 4 bases, with 15 bases separating them. The germline gives CDR1 LGHNA, CDR2 YNFKEQ. Study-level findings and limits: The authors suggested that few new T cells are recruited per seasonal influenza vaccination.

The sample here was CD4+ T cells sorted from PBMCs, taken roughly 24 months after vaccination. The source of this sequence is a man between 50 and 69 years old who received an inactivated influenza vaccine. The chain combines TRBV4-2 with TRBJ1-1, with D tentatively TRBD1 (5 bases). The CDR3 protein is CASSQDRQGRITEAFF. The CDR3 bases are TGTGCCAGCAGCCAAGACAGGCAGGGACGGATCACTGAAGCTTTCTTT.